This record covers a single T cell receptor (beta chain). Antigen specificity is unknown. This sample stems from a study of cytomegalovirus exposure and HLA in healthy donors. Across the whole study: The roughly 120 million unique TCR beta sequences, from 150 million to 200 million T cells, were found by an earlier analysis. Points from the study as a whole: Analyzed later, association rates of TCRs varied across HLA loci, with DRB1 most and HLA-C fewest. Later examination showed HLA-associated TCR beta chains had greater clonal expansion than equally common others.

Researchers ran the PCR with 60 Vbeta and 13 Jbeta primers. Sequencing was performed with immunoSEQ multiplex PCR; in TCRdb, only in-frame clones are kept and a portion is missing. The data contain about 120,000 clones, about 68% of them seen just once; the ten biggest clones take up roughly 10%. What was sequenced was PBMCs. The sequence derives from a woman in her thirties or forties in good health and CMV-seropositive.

For the CDR3, the DNA is TGTGCCAGCAGTTTATCTGGACAGGGACCTTACAATGAGCAGTTCTTC. Translating gives CASSLSGQGPYNEQFF. This chain connects TRBV6-6 to TRBJ2-1, with 8 bases lining up with TRBD1. V lost 4 bases, J lost 4 bases, and 9 bases stayed unmatched. Germline assignment: CDR1 MNHNY and CDR2 SVGAGI (reference sequence). The CDR3 totals 16 residues.